The subject of this entry is one T cell receptor (beta chain). No cognate antigen has been identified for it. Base qualities are not provided; no much larger clone lies one nucleotide away. In the germline V gene, CDR1 corresponds to MDHEN and CDR2 to SYDVKM. Taken from cysteine to phenylalanine, the CDR3 has 12 residues. Solely the CDR3 DNA is kept, with 36 bases framed from the first base. V is reduced by 6 bases and J by 3 bases, leaving a spacing of 8 bases between them. This sample is part of a study of T cell responses to AZD1222 COVID-19 vaccine (dated by TCRdb to the early 2020s). Notes on the research overall: A total of 230 to 250 trial participants underwent TCR sequencing, of whom nearly 210 had received two doses of AZD1222 and about 25 had received two doses of the MenACWY control vaccine. Trial participants were enrolled by age into 18-55, 56-69 and 70-plus year subgroups, with approximately 160, 26 and 62 TCR-sequenced participants respectively. General conclusions and limits of the study: Vaccine-associated CD4 TCRs spanned the whole spike protein, with dominant responses in regions 160-218 and 743-854. After two AZD1222 doses, both the breadth and the depth of spike-specific TCRs were significantly higher than at day 0 and than in MenACWY recipients. Because no samples from the day 14 peak response were available, repertoires could be characterized only after the peak T cell response. Most participants were white British and females outnumbered males, and the authors suggested that clonal diversity may have been underestimated. The 56-69-year group was small, and its depth increase did not reach significance, likely because of low power. Only a handful of AZD1222 recipients were SARS-CoV-2 seropositive at baseline, limiting conclusions about previously exposed vaccinees. Epitopes outside the regions mutated in the B.1.351 and B.1.1.7 variants were reportedly recognized by nearly half of the unique spike-specific TCRs.

The CDR3 regions of human TCRbeta chains were subjected to immunosequencing. As for the authors' bioinformatics: TCRs in the repertoires were matched against a reference library of SARS-CoV-2-specific TCRs that had been generated with the MIRA antigen-specificity platform. Breadth meant the fraction of unique TCRs that were SARS-CoV-2-associated, whereas depth meant the fraction of total T cells that were SARS-CoV-2-associated. Using the MIRA data, each spike-specific TCR was mapped to the spike region that the TCR reacts to and placed in a CD4 or CD8 class. Log10-transformed breadth and depth values were compared by one-way ANOVA with Sidak's multiple comparisons tests. TCRdb mirrors the immuneACCESS table, restricted to in-frame sequences. Some clones are absent from its copies; in checked studies, under half trace to an unresolved V gene, and the reason for the others is unknown. The D gene and trimming were derived from the DNA, and the V and J assignments and clone size from that table. The sample data list over 100,000 clones, and roughly 90% of these were observed just once. The ten largest account for around 0.99% of the sample.

This specimen's time point label, per the study, means: about 28 days (+/-7) after the second vaccine dose. AZD1222 recipients whose second dose came at about 4 weeks and those whose second dose came at about 12 weeks were combined into one group, since spike-specific TCR depth and breadth did not differ between the two schedules. Vaccinee samples were obtained from the UK trials COV001 and COV002, which included a single-blind randomized controlled phase 2/3 trial of AZD1222 (ChAdOx1 nCoV-19) in healthy adults. Trial participant PBMC samples were collected at day 0 and day 28 after the second dose for TCRbeta chain sequencing.

The sequencing used peripheral blood, collected 28 days after the second AZD1222 dose. This TCR was sampled from an adult who received the AZD1222 COVID-19 vaccine. Recombination joined TRBV28 with TRBJ1-1; no D segment can be confidently identified. The CDR3 protein is CASSQGYTEAFF. The DNA sequence reads TGTGCCAGCAGCCAAGGTTACACTGAAGCTTTCTTT.